The present TCR beta chain was sequenced within a study of T cell repertoires in cytomegalovirus infection (dated by TCRdb to about 2019). Describing the broader study: Because public TCR beta signatures pointed to carriage of CMV infection together with the matching HLA type, the HLA type of each donor mattered for the analysis.

Results the study describes overall, beyond this receptor: The ex vivo response was dominated by HLA-C-restricted CMV-specific TCR beta clonotypes, which also provided the single most frequent clonotype in two of eight donors. Carriers of CMV infection plus the relevant HLA type were discriminated by the cumulative frequency of public TCR beta family members in the study cohort and in an independent roughly 350-donor cohort.

In regard to this clonotype: Its target antigen remains unknown. Base qualities were left out, and no much larger clone turns up one base away.

From its cysteine to its phenylalanine, the CDR3 spans 22 amino acids. The entry retains the CDR3 DNA only, 66 bases that are in frame from base 1. The germline V gene encodes CDR1 DFQATT and CDR2 SNEGSKA (reference sequence). Ends trimmed: V by 3 bases, J by 2 bases; bases unmatched to a gene: 25. Sequencer: Illumina HiSeq 1500. Starting from the raw public reads, TCRdb applied fastp trimming at Q25, assembled clones with MiXCR and retained in-frame beta chains. Each entry is one CDR3 protein sequence, shown with its most common DNA and genes. The sample includes 200,000 to 300,000 distinct CDR3 sequences, with roughly 13% observed a single time. Around 8.1% of the sample belongs to the ten largest clones.

The TCR originated in a human donor in good health (CMV status not recorded). Some clones in this sample may be carry-over from other donors' samples. Sequences were obtained from PBMCs. Here the chain combines TRBV20-1 and TRBJ2-3, and TRBD2 aligns with 11 junction nucleotides. The DNA reads as follows: TGCAGTGCTAGGGACTTACAGCTCACCGGGACTAGCGGACCCTGGGTCACAGATACGCAGTATTTT. Its coded protein is CSARDLQLTGTSGPWVTDTQYF.